The 17 T cell receptor beta chains reported below all come from one sample, sequenced in a study of cytomegalovirus exposure and HLA in healthy donors. Produced via immunoSEQ multiplex PCR; TCRdb's table is partial and in-frame only. Here the sample spans some 150,000 clones, roughly 86% being singletons. The sequencing sample was made of PBMCs. The source is a man in his late teens or twenties in good health and CMV-seropositive.

This clone was detected once. V and J are TRBV18 and TRBJ2-7; no clear D gene. The V gene lost 2 bases and the J gene lost 3 bases, with 14 bases spanning the gap. The germline CDR1 and CDR2 sequences are KGHSH and LQKENI. The CDR3 is 15 amino acids. The CDR3 here is CASSPSSRLGYEQYF. The CDR3 DNA reads as TGTGCCAGCTCACCATCGAGCAGGTTGGGCTACGAGCAGTACTTC. Supplemented by reference TRBV18 and TRBJ2-7, the full variable domain reads NAGVMQNPRHLVRRRGQEARLRCSPMKGHSHVYWYRQLPEEGLKFMVYLQKENIIDESGMPKERFSAEFPKEGPSILRIQQVVRGDSAAYFCASSPSSRLGYEQYFGPGTRLTVT.

The CDR3 loop reads CAISEWSVDQPQHF. CDR3 coding DNA: TGTGCCATCAGTGAGTGGTCGGTGGATCAGCCCCAGCATTTT. V and J are TRBV10-3 and TRBJ1-5; the D is unclear. Germline lookup yields CDR1 ENHRY and CDR2 SYGVKD. The CDR3 totals 14 residues. The V end lost 1 base, the J end lost 5 bases, and 9 bases lay between the germline ends.

Note on this clone: Other nucleotide sequences from this sample produce the same CDR3. The rearrangement uses TRBV28 and TRBJ2-7, with 9 nucleotides matching TRBD1. V was clipped by 6 bases and J by 2 bases; unmatched bases: 8. Germline V gene data show CDR1 as MDHEN and CDR2 as SYDVKM. The CDR3 is 15 amino acids. The CDR3, as DNA: TGTGCCAGCAGCTCACCGGGACAGGGACCCTACGAGCAGTACTTC. Its protein product is CASSSPGQGPYEQYF.

This chain connects TRBV19 to TRBJ2-2; no clear D. The CDR3 has 14 amino acids. Looked up from germline, CDR1 is LNHDA and CDR2 is SQIVND (reference sequence). Deletions cut 3 bases from V and 4 bases from J, with 9 bases between. The CDR3 DNA sequence: TGTGCCAGTAGTATCGTCCAGGTCACCGGGGAGCTGTTTTTT. Encoded protein: CASSIVQVTGELFF.

This clone was detected only a few times. The J gene is TRBJ1-6, the V gene TRBV25-1, with 9 nucleotides matching TRBD1. V shed 5 bases, J shed 9 bases, and the junction held 5 bases outside the gene matches. This CDR3 comprises 14 residues. The V gene's germline CDR1 is MGHDK and CDR2 SYGVNS. CDR3 amino acids: CASSWDRDGSPLHF. As DNA, the CDR3 is TGTGCCAGCAGTTGGGACAGGGACGGTTCACCCCTCCACTTT.

The chain is built from TRBV28 and TRBJ1-2; possibly TRBD1 for D (6 bases). Looked up from germline, CDR1 is MDHEN and CDR2 is SYDVKM. CDR3 size: 16 residues. V was pared by 1 base and J by 7 bases, with 19 bases between. The CDR3 nucleotides are TGTGCCAGCAGTTTATCGTCTACAGGGCATCGGGGTGGCTACACCTTC. Its translation: CASSLSSTGHRGGYTF.

The CDR3 DNA follows: TGTGCCAGCAGCCAAACCATGGCGGAGAGAGCTTTCTTT. As protein: CASSQTMAERAFF. This rearrangement joins TRBV11-3 to TRBJ1-1; D remains unclear. Deletions cut 5 bases from V and 10 bases from J, with 17 bases between. The CDR3 is 13 residues long. Germline V lookup: CDR1 SGHNT, CDR2 YENEEA.

The sample holds one count of this clone. The gene calls are TRBV10-1 and TRBJ2-7; possible D gene TRBD2, 6 bases. Germline lookup yields CDR1 WNHNN and CDR2 SYGVQD (reference sequence). The CDR3 has 14 amino acids. V was shortened by 9 bases and J by 3 bases, with 18 bases between the two germline ends. CDR3 region: CASTTGLAIYEQYF. In nucleotides, the CDR3 is TGCGCCAGTACTACGGGACTTGCTATCTACGAGCAGTACTTC.

V usage is TRBV30 and J usage is TRBJ2-2; tentative D call: TRBD1 (7 bases). Trimming removed 4 bases from V and 2 bases from J, with 17 bases in between. The CDR3 contains 16 residues. Looked up from germline, CDR1 is GTSNPN and CDR2 is SVGIG (reference sequence). CDR3 in amino acids: CAWIPGDRLNTGELFF. The CDR3 nucleotides are TGTGCCTGGATCCCGGGGGACAGATTAAACACCGGGGAGCTGTTTTTT. The entire variable domain, with the rest obtained from reference TRBV30 and TRBJ2-2, is as follows: SQTIHQWPATLVQPVGSPLSLECTVEGTSNPNLYWYRQAAGRGLQLLFYSVGIGQISSEVPQNLSASRPQDRQFILSSKKLLLSDSGFYLCAWIPGDRLNTGELFFGEGSRLTVL.

This clone has a single count. V gene TRBV6-1 combines with J gene TRBJ1-4, with TRBD1 matching 11 bases. Trimming cost V 5 bases and J 8 bases; bases outside gene matches: 7. This CDR3 has 15 residues. Per germline, CDR1 MNHNS and CDR2 SASEGT. The chain's CDR3 is CASSKSRDRGEKLFF. DNA of the CDR3: TGTGCCAGCAGTAAATCCCGGGACAGGGGGGAAAAACTGTTTTTT.

The V and J genes are TRBV7-2 and TRBJ1-1, with 7 bases identical to TRBD1. The ends lost 0 bases at V and 1 base at J; junction bases unmatched: 2. Germline values: CDR1 SGHTA, CDR2 FQGNSA. The CDR3 is made up of 15 amino acids. CDR3 nucleotides: TGTGCCAGCAGCTTAGCGGGGGACAGGAACACTGAAGCTTTCTTT. This gives the protein CASSLAGDRNTEAFF.

The chain is built from TRBV14 and TRBJ2-3; no clear D. Germline CDR1 is SGHDN and CDR2 is FVKESK. This CDR3 has 15 residues. V was clipped by 4 bases and J by 3 bases, with 14 bases between them. In nucleotides, the CDR3 is TGTGCCAGCAGCCCTCGGGTCCGAGCAACAGATACGCAGTATTTT. Its protein product is CASSPRVRATDTQYF.

The chain links TRBV7-2 to TRBJ2-7, with D unclear. V was clipped by 2 bases and J by 6 bases, with 11 bases between them. Germline V gene sequence: CDR1 SGHTA, CDR2 FQGNSA. The CDR3 length is 13 residues. The CDR3 sequence: CASSLSALGEQYF. CDR3 DNA sequence: TGTGCCAGCAGCTTATCGGCCCTAGGCGAGCAGTACTTC.

The chain uses TRBV4-1 and TRBJ2-5; maybe TRBD1 (6 bases). CDR1 is MGHRA, CDR2 YSYEKL, per germline. V was cut by 0 bases and J by 2 bases, with 10 bases left in between. The CDR3 loop spans 15 amino acids. This chain's CDR3 is CASSQDQGPQETQYF. CDR3 DNA sequence: TGCGCCAGCAGCCAAGATCAGGGGCCTCAAGAGACCCAGTACTTC.

The rearrangement joins TRBV10-2 to TRBJ2-3, with D unresolved. Germline values: CDR1 WSHSY, CDR2 SAAADI. V was cut by 2 bases and J by 5 bases, with 20 bases left in between. CDR3 length equals 17 residues. The CDR3 sequence is CASSERSKRVVGDTQYF. In DNA form, the CDR3 reads TGCGCCAGCAGTGAGAGGAGTAAGAGAGTGGTCGGAGATACGCAGTATTTT.

The chain recombines TRBV29-1 with TRBJ1-2, with a weak D call TRBD1 (5 bases). V shed 0 bases and J shed 7 bases, with 12 bases lying between them. This CDR3 has 13 residues. The V gene's germline CDR1 is SQVTM and CDR2 ANQGSEA. The CDR3 nucleotides read TGCAGCGTTGAAGACAGTCAGGGTGGTGGCTACACCTTC. The encoded protein is CSVEDSQGGGYTF. The whole variable domain, filled in from reference TRBV29-1 and TRBJ1-2, reads SAVISQKPSRDICQRGTSLTIQCQVDSQVTMMFWYRQQPGQSLTLIATANQGSEATYESGFVIDKFPISRPNLTFSTLTVSNMSPEDSSIYLCSVEDSQGGGYTFGSGTRLTVV.

This clone showed up just once. The chain is built from TRBV7-2 and TRBJ2-3; TRBD2 might be the D (5 bases). Trimming took 3 bases from V and 1 from J, leaving 8 bases between them. The length of the CDR3 is 14 residues. CDR1 SGHTA and CDR2 FQGNSA come from the germline V gene. The CDR3 spells CASSLYGGTDTQYF. The CDR3 DNA reads as TGTGCCAGCAGCTTGTACGGGGGCACAGATACGCAGTATTTT. The whole variable domain, remainder taken from reference TRBV7-2 and TRBJ2-3, is GAGVSQSPSNKVTEKGKDVELRCDPISGHTALYWYRQSLGQGLEFLIYFQGNSAPDKSGLPSDRFSAERTGGSVSTLTIQRTQQEDSAVYLCASSLYGGTDTQYFGPGTRLTVL.